Below are 10 T cell receptor beta chains sequenced from a single sample in a study of cytomegalovirus exposure and HLA in healthy donors. Clones were read by immunoSEQ multiplex PCR, and TCRdb kept only the in-frame ones, dropping some. The sample holds tens of thousands of clones; about 90% are singletons and the top ten take more than 1%. The source material was PBMCs. Source of these receptors: a woman aged 18-29 years in good health and CMV-seronegative.

The rearrangement links TRBV5-1 to TRBJ2-7; tentative D call: TRBD1 (6 bases). Trimming removed 0 bases from V and 2 bases from J, with 12 bases in between. Germline CDR1 reads SGHRS; CDR2 reads YFSETQ. This CDR3 region has 15 residues. This CDR3 reads CASSLEQGGAYEQYF. CDR3 in DNA: TGCGCCAGCAGCTTGGAACAGGGCGGCGCCTACGAGCAGTACTTC.

The rearrangement joins TRBV28 to TRBJ2-7, with D possibly matching TRBD2 (7 bases). The ends were cut back, 7 bases at V and 4 bases at J, with 20 bases in the middle. In germline, CDR1 is MDHEN, CDR2 SYDVKM. The CDR3 has 15 residues. Here the CDR3 reads CASTQGSAGLYEQYF. CDR3 bases: TGTGCCAGCACACAGGGATCAGCGGGACTATACGAGCAGTACTTC. Drawing the rest from reference TRBV28 and TRBJ2-7, the complete variable domain is DVKVTQSSRYLVKRTGEKVFLECVQDMDHENMFWYRQDPGLGLRLIYFSYDVKMKEKGDIPEGYSVSREKKERFSLILESASTNQTSMYLCASTQGSAGLYEQYFGPGTRLTVT.

The gene calls are TRBV6-6 and TRBJ2-3; 9 positions agree with TRBD2. The trim removed 4 bases at V and 0 bases at J, leaving 5 bases unmatched. There are 16 residues in the CDR3. Germline CDR1 reads MNHNY; CDR2 reads SVGAGI (reference sequence). The CDR3 protein is CASSSPLAGSTDTQYF. CDR3 DNA: TGTGCCAGCAGTTCCCCCCTAGCGGGAAGCACAGATACGCAGTATTTT.

As regards this clone: At one of its ends the junction is not consistent with the germline gene, which may arise from a read error. The V and J genes are TRBV28 and TRBJ2-7; 7 positions match TRBD2. The CDR3 has 14 residues. Germline-derived CDR1 and CDR2 are MDHEN and SYDVKM. The CDR3 DNA reads TGTGTGACCAGCAGTGGGACTACCACTTACGCGCAGTACTTC. Translating gives CVTSSGTTTYAQYF.

This clone was counted once. The rearrangement joins TRBV7-9 to TRBJ2-1; 13 positions match TRBD2. CDR3 length: 17 residues. The ends lost 1 base at V and 10 bases at J; junction bases unmatched: 10. Germline V gene lookup returns CDR1 SEHNR and CDR2 FQNEAQ (reference sequence). CDR3 DNA: TGTGCCAGCAGCTTAGGGAAACTAGCGGGGGGGCCGAGGGAGCAGTTCTTC. Protein: CASSLGKLAGGPREQFF. The variable domain in full, with the rest retrieved from reference TRBV7-9 and TRBJ2-1, is DTGVSQNPRHKITKRGQNVTFRCDPISEHNRLYWYRQTLGQGPEFLTYFQNEAQLEKSRLLSDRFSAERPKGSFSTLEIQRTEQGDSAMYLCASSLGKLAGGPREQFFGPGTRLTVL.

This chain links TRBV6-1 with TRBJ2-1, with TRBD2 matching 9 bases. The CDR3 contains 19 residues. The trim removed 1 base at V and 8 bases at J, leaving 18 bases unmatched. Germline values: CDR1 MNHNS, CDR2 SASEGT. In DNA, the CDR3 is TGTGCCAGCAGTGAAGTCGGGATTTTCGTAGCGGGAGTTAGGCATGAGCAGTTCTTC. Protein product: CASSEVGIFVAGVRHEQFF.

The rearrangement uses TRBV9 and TRBJ1-1; D call uncertain. The CDR3 length is 14 residues. Trimming cost V 3 bases and J 5 bases, with 14 bases left between them. Germline V gene lookup returns CDR1 SGDLS and CDR2 YYNGEE. The CDR3 sequence: CASSAPVSGTEAFF. The CDR3 nucleotides read TGTGCCAGCAGCGCCCCAGTTTCGGGGACTGAAGCTTTCTTT.

This clone was detected a few times. V is TRBV19 and J is TRBJ2-1; 11 bases line up with TRBD2. This CDR3 contains 15 residues. Trimming at V came to 6 bases and at J to 4 bases, leaving 5 bases not matched to a gene. Per the germline V gene, CDR1 is LNHDA and CDR2 is SQIVND (reference sequence). The CDR3 DNA sequence: TGTGCCAGTAGACCGGGACTAGCGGTATACAATGAGCAGTTCTTC. Protein: CASRPGLAVYNEQFF. The variable domain in full, completed from reference TRBV19 and TRBJ2-1, reads DGGITQSPKYLFRKEGQNVTLSCEQNLNHDAMYWYRQDPGQGLRLIYYSQIVNDFQKGDIAEGYSVSREKKESFPLTVTSAQKNPTAFYLCASRPGLAVYNEQFFGPGTRLTVL.

The V gene is TRBV4-1, the J gene TRBJ2-1; 14 bases line up with TRBD2. Germline V gene lookup returns CDR1 MGHRA and CDR2 YSYEKL. Trimming at V came to 5 bases and at J to 8 bases, leaving 17 bases not matched to a gene. This CDR3 contains 19 residues. The CDR3: CASSATAQTGTSGGYEQFF. CDR3 coding DNA: TGCGCCAGCAGCGCCACCGCCCAGACCGGGACTAGCGGGGGTTATGAGCAGTTCTTC.

The V and J genes are TRBV2 and TRBJ1-5; 10 bases agree with TRBD1. The germline V gene encodes CDR1 SNHLY and CDR2 FYNNEI. The junction had 6 bases not matched to a gene; V was cut back by 6 bases and J by 4 bases. The CDR3 is 15 amino acids. CDR3 bases: TGTGCCAGCAGCCCCAGGACAGGGGGAAATCAGCCCCAGCATTTT. This gives the protein CASSPRTGGNQPQHF.